A selection of T cell receptor beta chains follows, all from one sample in a study of Ad26.COV2.S vaccination and SARS-CoV-2 variants. Only in-frame clones appear in the TCRdb table, and some are missing; sequencing was by immunoSEQ multiplex PCR. The sample lists hundreds of thousands of clones, about 90% seen once, with about 1.6% in the top ten. The sequencing here drew on peripheral blood, taken in a trial of Ad26.COV2.S vaccine versus placebo. Receptor source: a person between 18 and 65 years old who received the Ad26.COV2.S COVID-19 vaccine or a placebo. The CDR3 runs from the conserved cysteine through the conserved F or W. D genes are given only for firm matches. Rows give clone size only sometimes, using once, few, many, or a class for an expanded clone.

cdr3_aa	cdr3_nt	v_call	cdr3_length	clone_size	d_call	j_call
CASSLRTSGTSGTQYF	TGTGCCAGCAGTTTACGGACTAGCGGGACCTCGGGTACGCAGTATTTT	TRBV27	16	NA	TRBD2	TRBJ2-3
CASSHPVRDRNYGYTF	TGCGCCAGCAGCCACCCTGTCCGGGACAGAAACTATGGCTACACCTTC	TRBV4-1	16	NA	TRBD1	TRBJ1-2
CASSGQGPLHF	TGTGCCAGCAGCGGACAGGGTCCCCTCCACTTT	TRBV9	11	NA	TRBD1	TRBJ1-6
CASSGYTRTSGGPNTDTQYF	TGTGCCAGCTCAGGATACACCAGGACTAGCGGGGGGCCCAACACAGATACGCAGTATTTT	TRBV18	20	NA	TRBD2	TRBJ2-3
CASSLARGGGANVLTF	TGTGCCAGCAGCTTAGCCAGGGGCGGTGGGGCCAACGTCCTGACTTTC	TRBV7-2	16	NA	NA	TRBJ2-6
CASRIWGETQYF	TGTGCCAGCAGGATATGGGGGGAGACCCAGTACTTC	TRBV7-2	12	once	NA	TRBJ2-5
CASRGLGVGELFF	TGTGCCAGCAGAGGACTAGGGGTCGGGGAGCTGTTTTTT	TRBV2	13	NA	TRBD2	TRBJ2-2
CASSVEVGEQYF	TGTGCCAGCAGCGTAGAAGTTGGTGAGCAGTACTTC	TRBV9	12	NA	NA	TRBJ2-7
CASSQDPPGHLYGYTF	TGTGCCAGCAGCCAAGACCCCCCGGGACACCTTTATGGCTACACCTTC	TRBV14	16	NA	NA	TRBJ1-2
CASSPTSGGGGTNYGYTF	TGTGCCAGCAGCCCCACCTCAGGGGGAGGGGGCACTAACTATGGCTACACCTTC	TRBV3-1/TRBV3-2	18	once	TRBD1	TRBJ1-2
CASSSGAVTGELFF	TGTGCCAGCAGTTCAGGGGCCGTGACCGGGGAGCTGTTTTTT	TRBV6-5	14	NA	NA	TRBJ2-2
CASSLARHYGYTF	TGTGCCAGCAGCTTAGCTCGACATTATGGCTACACCTTC	TRBV7-9	13	NA	NA	TRBJ1-2
CSVPGQGYEQYF	TGCAGCGTACCGGGACAGGGCTACGAGCAGTACTTC	TRBV29-1	12	NA	TRBD1	TRBJ2-7
CASVPGASGGAEQYF	TGTGCCAGCGTACCGGGGGCTAGCGGGGGGGCGGAGCAGTACTTC	TRBV28	15	NA	TRBD2	TRBJ2-7
CASSEYGRDVEQYF	TGTGCCAGCAGTGAATACGGCAGGGATGTCGAGCAGTACTTC	TRBV25-1	14	once	NA	TRBJ2-7
CASSLEGGVQPQHF	TGTGCCAGCAGCTTGGAGGGGGGGGTCCAGCCCCAGCATTTT	TRBV5-5	14	NA	NA	TRBJ1-5
CASSPLGTSGYEQYF	TGCGCCAGCAGCCCCCTGGGGACTAGCGGCTACGAGCAGTACTTC	TRBV4-3	15	NA	TRBD2	TRBJ2-7
CASSLSMAGVAEAFF	TGTGCCAGTTCCCTATCGATGGCAGGGGTCGCTGAAGCTTTCTTT	TRBV19	15	NA	NA	TRBJ1-1
CASRPRQWSEKLFF	TGTGCCAGCCGCCCGCGGCAGTGGTCTGAAAAACTGTTTTTT	TRBV27	14	NA	NA	TRBJ1-4
CASSLSGHSANYGYTF	TGTGCCAGCAGCTTATCCGGACATTCAGCTAACTATGGCTACACCTTC	TRBV5-4	16	NA	NA	TRBJ1-2
CASIPGTVNQPQHF	TGTGCCAGCATTCCCGGGACAGTCAATCAGCCCCAGCATTTT	TRBV6-5	14	NA	TRBD1	TRBJ1-5
CASARTGEQETQYF	TGCGCCAGCGCGAGGACAGGGGAACAAGAGACCCAGTACTTC	TRBV5-1	14	NA	TRBD1	TRBJ2-5
CASSRRGPNNEQFF	TGTGCCAGCAGCCGCAGGGGCCCGAACAATGAGCAGTTCTTC	TRBV27	14	NA	NA	TRBJ2-1
CAWSPPDVGLEKLFF	TGTGCCTGGAGTCCTCCGGACGTGGGGCTCGAAAAACTGTTTTTT	TRBV30	15	NA	NA	TRBJ1-4
CASSLAGDEQFF	TGTGCCAGCAGTTTAGCGGGAGATGAGCAGTTCTTC	TRBV12-3/TRBV12-4	12	NA	NA	TRBJ2-1
CASSVEWGTQYF	TGTGCCAGCAGCGTCGAATGGGGGACCCAGTACTTC	TRBV5-6	12	NA	NA	TRBJ2-5
CASSQDRGFSYEQYF	TGTGCCAGCAGCCAGGACAGGGGGTTCTCCTACGAGCAGTACTTC	TRBV7-8	15	NA	TRBD1	TRBJ2-7
CASSGTGSYNEQFF	TGTGCCAGTAGTGGGACGGGATCCTACAATGAGCAGTTCTTC	TRBV19	14	NA	NA	TRBJ2-1